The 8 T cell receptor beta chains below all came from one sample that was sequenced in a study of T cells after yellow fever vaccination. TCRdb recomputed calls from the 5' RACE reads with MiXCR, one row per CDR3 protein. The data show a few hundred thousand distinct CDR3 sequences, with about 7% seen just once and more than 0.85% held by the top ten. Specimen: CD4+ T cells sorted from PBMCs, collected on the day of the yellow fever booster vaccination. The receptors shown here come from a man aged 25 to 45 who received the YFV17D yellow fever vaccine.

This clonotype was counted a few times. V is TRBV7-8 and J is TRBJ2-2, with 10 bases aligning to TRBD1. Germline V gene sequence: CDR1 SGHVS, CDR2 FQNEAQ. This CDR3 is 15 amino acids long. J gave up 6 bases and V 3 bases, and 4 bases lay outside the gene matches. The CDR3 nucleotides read TGTGCCAGCAGCTTGTTGACAGGGGGCCCCGGGGAGCTGTTTTTT. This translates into CASSLLTGGPGELFF.

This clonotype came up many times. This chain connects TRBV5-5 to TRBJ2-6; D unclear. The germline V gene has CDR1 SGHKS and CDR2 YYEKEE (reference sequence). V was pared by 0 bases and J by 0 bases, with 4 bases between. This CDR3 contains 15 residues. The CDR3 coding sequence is TGTGCCAGCAGCTTGGAGGGCTCTGGGGCCAACGTCCTGACTTTC. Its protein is CASSLEGSGANVLTF.

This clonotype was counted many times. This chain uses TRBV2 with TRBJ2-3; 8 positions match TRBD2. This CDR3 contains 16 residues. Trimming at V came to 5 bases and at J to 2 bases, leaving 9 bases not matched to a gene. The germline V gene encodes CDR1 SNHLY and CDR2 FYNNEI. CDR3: CASSYSGLEYTDTQYF. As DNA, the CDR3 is TGTGCCAGCAGTTATTCGGGACTAGAATACACAGATACGCAGTATTTT.

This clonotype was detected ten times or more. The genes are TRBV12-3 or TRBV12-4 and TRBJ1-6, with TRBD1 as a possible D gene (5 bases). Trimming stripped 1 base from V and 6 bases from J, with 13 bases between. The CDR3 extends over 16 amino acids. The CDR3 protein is CASSLGGGTRNSPLHF. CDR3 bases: TGTGCCAGCAGTTTAGGGGGGGGGACTCGTAATTCACCCCTCCACTTT.

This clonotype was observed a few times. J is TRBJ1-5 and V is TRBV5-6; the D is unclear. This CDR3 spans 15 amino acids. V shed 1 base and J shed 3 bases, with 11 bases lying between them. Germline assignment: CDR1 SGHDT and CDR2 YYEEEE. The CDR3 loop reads CASSLWVDPNQPQHF. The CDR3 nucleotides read TGTGCCAGCAGCTTGTGGGTGGACCCCAATCAGCCCCAGCATTTT.

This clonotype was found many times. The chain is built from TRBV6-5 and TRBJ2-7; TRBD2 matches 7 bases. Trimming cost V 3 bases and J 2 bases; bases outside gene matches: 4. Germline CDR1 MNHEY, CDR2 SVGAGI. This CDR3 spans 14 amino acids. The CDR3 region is CASSYSRGAYEQYF. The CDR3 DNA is TGTGCCAGCAGTTATTCCCGGGGGGCCTACGAGCAGTACTTC.

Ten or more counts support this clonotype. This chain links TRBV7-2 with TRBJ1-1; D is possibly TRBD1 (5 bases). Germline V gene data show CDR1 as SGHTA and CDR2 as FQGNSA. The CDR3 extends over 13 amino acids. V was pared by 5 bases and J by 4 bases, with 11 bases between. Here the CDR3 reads CASSAGGFTEAFF. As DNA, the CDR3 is TGTGCCAGCAGCGCGGGGGGGTTCACTGAAGCTTTCTTT.

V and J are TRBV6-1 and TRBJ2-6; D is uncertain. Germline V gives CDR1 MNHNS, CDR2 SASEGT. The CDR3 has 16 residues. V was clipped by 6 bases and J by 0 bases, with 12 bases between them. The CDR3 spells CASSPERSSGANVLTF. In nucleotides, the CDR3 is TGTGCCAGCAGCCCCGAGCGTAGCTCTGGGGCCAACGTCCTGACTTTC.